A selection of T cell receptor beta chains follows, all from one sample in a study of T cells in Graves' hyperthyroidism and ophthalmopathy. TCRdb itself ran the multiplex PCR reads through MiXCR, one entry per CDR3 protein. The sample lists 660,000 or so distinct CDR3 sequences; around 20% were seen once. Sequenced sample: blood. Source of these receptors: a man aged 25-40 years with Graves' ophthalmopathy. CDR3s include the opening cysteine and the closing phenylalanine or tryptophan. A D gene is named only where the DNA matches it firmly. Clone size is shown for a subset of rows, as once, few, many or a class of expanded clone.

clone size	D gene	V gene	J gene	CDR3 DNA	CDR3 protein
.	TRBD2	TRBV4-2	TRBJ2-7	TGTGCCAGCAGCCAAGATCTCGTGGCTAGCGGGAGATACGAGCAGTACTTC	CASSQDLVASGRYEQYF
.	.	TRBV4-1	TRBJ2-3	TGCGCCAGCAGCCGCCTAGGGAGGAGGGATAAGGCGCAGTATTTT	CASSRLGRRDKAQYF
.	.	TRBV2	TRBJ2-3	TGTGCCAGCAGTGGAACTAGTTCAGATACGCAGTATTTT	CASSGTSSDTQYF
few	TRBD1	TRBV10-3	TRBJ2-2	TGTGCCATCATGGGACAGGCTCGGACCGGGGAGCTGTTTTTT	CAIMGQARTGELFF
.	TRBD1	TRBV20-1	TRBJ2-3	TGCAGTGCTAGTTGGGGACAGGCCTCAGATACGCAGTATTTT	CSASWGQASDTQYF
.	TRBD2	TRBV6-9	TRBJ2-5	TGTGCCAGCAGTTACCTGGGGTCGGGGGGTGAGACCCAGTACTTC	CASSYLGSGGETQYF
.	TRBD1	TRBV28	TRBJ1-1	TGTGCCAGCAGTCGCTTTATGTGGCGACAGGGGACTATGAACACTGAAGCTTTCTTT	CASSRFMWRQGTMNTEAFF
many	TRBD2	TRBV20-1	TRBJ2-7	TGCAGTGCTAGAGCTTCTAGCGGGATGCCCTACGAGCAGTACTTC	CSARASSGMPYEQYF
few	.	TRBV5-6	TRBJ2-1	TGTGCCGGCAGCTTGGGCAGGGTCTACAATGAGCAGTTCTTC	CAGSLGRVYNEQFF
many	.	TRBV12-3/TRBV12-4	TRBJ1-4	TGTGCCAGCAGTCCCATCCGGGGCCCGGGAGAAAAACTGTTTTTT	CASSPIRGPGEKLFF
.	TRBD2	TRBV24-1	TRBJ2-1	TGTGCCACCAGTGACCCAACTAGCGGGGGATCCTACAATGAGCAGTTCTTC	CATSDPTSGGSYNEQFF
few	TRBD1	TRBV12-3/TRBV12-4	TRBJ2-2	TGTGCCGGTAGACAGGGGCAAACCGGGGAGCTGTTTTTT	CAGRQGQTGELFF
.	TRBD2	TRBV20-1	TRBJ2-3	TGCAGAGGACTAGCGGGAGAAAGCACAGATACGCAGTATTTT	CRGLAGESTDTQYF
few	.	TRBV12-5	TRBJ2-3	TGTGCTAGTGGTTTGGTACTAAGGGATACGCAGTATTTT	CASGLVLRDTQYF
.	.	TRBV19	TRBJ1-2	TGTGCCAGTAGTATCGGCGGAACTACTAACTATGGCTACACCTTC	CASSIGGTTNYGYTF
.	.	TRBV7-2	TRBJ2-5	TGTGCCAGCAGCCCATACGAGGGGTTTGTCACCCAGTACTTC	CASSPYEGFVTQYF
few	.	TRBV18	TRBJ2-7	TGTGCCAGCTCACCATTTGAGGGGGGGTCCTACGAGCAGTACTTC	CASSPFEGGSYEQYF
.	.	TRBV10-2	TRBJ2-7	TGCGCCGCCATTGGCAGGTCGTCCTCCTACGAGCAGTACTTC	CAAIGRSSSYEQYF
few	.	TRBV2	TRBJ1-4	TGTGCCAGCAGTGCGTCGACAGTAACTGAAAAACTGTTTTTT	CASSASTVTEKLFF
few	.	TRBV7-2	TRBJ2-1	TGTGCCAGCAGCTTAGCGCTAGCTCGGCAGTTCTTC	CASSLALARQFF
.	.	TRBV10-1	TRBJ2-3	TGCGCCAGCAGTGAGTCGGCGGGGCCCAGCACAGATACGCAGTATTTT	CASSESAGPSTDTQYF
many	TRBD2	TRBV3-1	TRBJ2-1	TGTGCCAGCAGCCTCCAAGGACTAGCGGGAGCTGAGCAGTTCTTC	CASSLQGLAGAEQFF
.	TRBD2	TRBV20-1	TRBJ2-5	TGCAGTGCTAGGGATAGCGGGGGAGGGGAGACCCAGTACTTC	CSARDSGGGETQYF
few	.	TRBV20-1	TRBJ1-5	TGCAGTGCTAGATCCGCGGTTAGCAATCAGCCCCAGCATTTT	CSARSAVSNQPQHF
few	TRBD2	TRBV5-6	TRBJ2-1	TGTGCCAGCAGCTTGGGGCGGCGGGGGTACAATGAGCAGTTCTTC	CASSLGRRGYNEQFF
many	.	TRBV27	TRBJ1-1	TGTGCCAGTCAAAGGGGGGTTAAAGGCACTGAAGCTTTCTTT	CASQRGVKGTEAFF
.	.	TRBV20-1	TRBJ2-3	TGCAGTGCTAGCGGCGAGGACACAGATACGCAGTATTTT	CSASGEDTDTQYF
.	TRBD1	TRBV5-1	TRBJ2-1	TGCGCCAGCAGCTTGGGAGACAGGGGCTTAAATGAGCAGTTCTTC	CASSLGDRGLNEQFF
.	.	TRBV18	TRBJ2-3	TGTGCCAGCTCATACCGGACAGAAACAGATACGCAGTATTTT	CASSYRTETDTQYF
few	.	TRBV4-1	TRBJ1-6	TGCGCCAGCAGTCGAACAAAGTACCGCTCCTATAATTCACCCCTCCACTTT	CASSRTKYRSYNSPLHF
few	.	TRBV13	TRBJ2-1	TGTGCCAGCAGCTTAGTGGTACGGGGGTGGGATGAGCAGTTCTTC	CASSLVVRGWDEQFF
few	TRBD2	TRBV27	TRBJ2-7	TGTGCCAGCAGCGGTGCCAGCGGGAGATCCTACGAGCAGTACTTC	CASSGASGRSYEQYF
many	.	TRBV5-1	TRBJ1-2	TGCGCCAGCAGACGGGGCGAGTATGGCTACACCTTC	CASRRGEYGYTF
many	.	TRBV28	TRBJ1-1	TGTGCCAGCAGTTTGGACCCGGGGGGGTTTAAGAACACTGAAGCTTTCTTT	CASSLDPGGFKNTEAFF
many	TRBD1	TRBV30	TRBJ1-2	TGTGCCTGTTCTAACAGGGGAGGCTATGGCTACACCTTC	CACSNRGGYGYTF
.	TRBD1	TRBV20-1	TRBJ1-1	TGCAGTGCTTGGCAGGGGGGAGGTGAAGCTTTCTTT	CSAWQGGGEAFF
few	TRBD2	TRBV15	TRBJ2-2	TGTGCCACCAGCAGAGATTACGGCGGGAGGGCCCCCGGGGAGCTGTTTTTT	CATSRDYGGRAPGELFF
.	.	TRBV19	TRBJ2-7	TGTGCCAGTAGTACGGCGGTTAAACAGGGAAGGGACGAGCAGTACTTC	CASSTAVKQGRDEQYF
many	TRBD2	TRBV6-2/TRBV6-3	TRBJ2-7	TGTGCCAGCACCCCGAGAGCGGGGAGCTCCTACGAGCAGTACTTC	CASTPRAGSSYEQYF
.	TRBD1	TRBV7-9	TRBJ1-2	TGTGCCAGCAGCTCCCGGGACAGGCCGCCTTTGAACTATGGCTACACCTTC	CASSSRDRPPLNYGYTF
few	.	TRBV29-1	TRBJ2-7	TGCAGCGGGCAGGAGAACTACGAGCAGTACTTC	CSGQENYEQYF
many	.	TRBV28	TRBJ2-1	TGTGCCAGCAGTTTCCCCCCGGGCAGGGGAGCCCCAGACGAGCAGTTCTTC	CASSFPPGRGAPDEQFF
.	.	TRBV2	TRBJ2-7	TGTGCCAGCACTGTGGAGGACGAGCAGCACTTC	CASTVEDEQHF
.	TRBD2	TRBV7-9	TRBJ2-2	TGTGCCAGCAGCCAAGTCTCAGAGCGGGATTTCAACACCGGGGAGCTGTTTTTT	CASSQVSERDFNTGELFF
many	TRBD1	TRBV6-2/TRBV6-3	TRBJ2-7	TGTGCCAGCAGCCAACGTCGAGGGGGCGACGAGCAGTACTTC	CASSQRRGGDEQYF
few	TRBD1	TRBV11-2	TRBJ2-7	TGTGCCAGCAGCTTAACCGGGACAGTTCCCTACGAGCAGTACTTC	CASSLTGTVPYEQYF
.	TRBD2	TRBV28	TRBJ2-1	TGTGCCAGCGTTAGGGGGACTAGCGGGAGGGCCTCCTACAATGAGCAGTTCTTC	CASVRGTSGRASYNEQFF
many	TRBD2	TRBV28	TRBJ2-1	TGTGCCAGCAGGAGCGGGAGCTCCTACAATGAGCAGTTCTTC	CASRSGSSYNEQFF
.	.	TRBV11-2	TRBJ2-1	TGTGCCAGCAGCTTAGGAGGGGCCAGCTCCTACAATGGGCAGTTCTTC	CASSLGGASSYNGQFF
many	.	TRBV3-1	TRBJ2-1	TGTGCCAGCAGCCAAGAAGGCCCCATTGAGCAGTTCTTC	CASSQEGPIEQFF
.	.	TRBV28	TRBJ2-3	TGTGCCAGCAGTTTCCCCCCTACTGGCGGGAGCACAGATACGCAGTATTTT	CASSFPPTGGSTDTQYF
many	.	TRBV18	TRBJ1-5	TGTGCCAGCTCACCCACTCCGTGGCGGCCCCAGCATTTT	CASSPTPWRPQHF
.	.	TRBV29-1	TRBJ2-7	TGCAGCGTTGAAGATCCGGACTATTCGTACGAGCAGTACTTC	CSVEDPDYSYEQYF
few	TRBD2	TRBV30	TRBJ2-1	TGTACCTGGAGTGCTAAACTAGCGGGAGGCTTTCCTTACAATGAGCAGTTCTTC	CTWSAKLAGGFPYNEQFF
few	.	TRBV7-2	TRBJ1-4	TGTGCCAGCAGCTTGAGATTTAATGAAAAACTGTTTTTT	CASSLRFNEKLFF
.	.	TRBV10-2	TRBJ2-7	TGCGCCAGCAGTACGGGACTCCTAGAGCAGTACTTC	CASSTGLLEQYF
.	TRBD2	TRBV7-3	TRBJ2-2	TGTGCCAGCAGCCTTACGCCGGGACTAAACACCGGGGAGCTGTTTTTT	CASSLTPGLNTGELFF
.	TRBD2	TRBV4-3	TRBJ2-7	TGCGCCAGCAGCCAAGAAGGGGACTATAGCTACGAGCAGTACTTC	CASSQEGDYSYEQYF
.	TRBD1	TRBV30	TRBJ2-7	TGTGCCTGGACCCGAAAATCCGGACAGGAGGAGCACTACGAGCAGTACTTC	CAWTRKSGQEEHYEQYF